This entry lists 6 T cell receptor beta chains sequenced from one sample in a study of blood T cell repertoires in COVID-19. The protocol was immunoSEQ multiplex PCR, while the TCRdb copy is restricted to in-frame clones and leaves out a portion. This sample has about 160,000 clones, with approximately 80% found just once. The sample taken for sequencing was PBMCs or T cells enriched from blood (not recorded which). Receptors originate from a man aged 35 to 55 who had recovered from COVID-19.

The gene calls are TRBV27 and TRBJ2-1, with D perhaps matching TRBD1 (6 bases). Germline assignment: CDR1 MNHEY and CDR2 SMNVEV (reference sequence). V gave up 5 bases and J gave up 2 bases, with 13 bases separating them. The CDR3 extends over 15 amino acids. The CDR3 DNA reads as TGTGCCAGCAGTCTCCGGACAGACACCTACAATGAGCAGTTCTTC. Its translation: CASSLRTDTYNEQFF.

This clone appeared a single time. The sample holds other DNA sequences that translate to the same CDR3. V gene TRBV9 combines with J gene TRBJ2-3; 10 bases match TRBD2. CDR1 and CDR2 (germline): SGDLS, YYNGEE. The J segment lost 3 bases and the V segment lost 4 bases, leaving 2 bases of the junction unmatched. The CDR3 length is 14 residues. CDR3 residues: CASSPSGGTDTQYF. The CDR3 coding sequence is TGTGCCAGCAGCCCTAGCGGGGGAACAGATACGCAGTATTTT.

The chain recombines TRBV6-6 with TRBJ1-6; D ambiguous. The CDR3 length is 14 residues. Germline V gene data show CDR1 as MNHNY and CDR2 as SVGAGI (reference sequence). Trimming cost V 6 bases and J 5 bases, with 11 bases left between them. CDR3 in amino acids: CASSPTADNSPLHF. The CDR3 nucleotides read TGTGCCAGCAGCCCAACAGCGGATAATTCACCCCTCCACTTT.

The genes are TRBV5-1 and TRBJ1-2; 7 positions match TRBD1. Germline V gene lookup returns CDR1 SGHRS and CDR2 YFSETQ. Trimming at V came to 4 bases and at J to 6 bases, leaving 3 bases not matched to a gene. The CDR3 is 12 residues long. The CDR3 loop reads CASSRQGDGYTF. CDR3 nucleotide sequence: TGCGCCAGCAGCCGACAGGGAGATGGCTACACCTTC.

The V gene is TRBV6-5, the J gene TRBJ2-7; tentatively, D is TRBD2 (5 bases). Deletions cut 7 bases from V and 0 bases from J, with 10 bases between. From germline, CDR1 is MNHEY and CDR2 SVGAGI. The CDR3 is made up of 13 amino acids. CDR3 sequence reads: CASKEGNSYEQYV. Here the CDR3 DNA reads TGTGCCAGCAAAGAGGGTAACTCCTACGAGCAGTACGTC.

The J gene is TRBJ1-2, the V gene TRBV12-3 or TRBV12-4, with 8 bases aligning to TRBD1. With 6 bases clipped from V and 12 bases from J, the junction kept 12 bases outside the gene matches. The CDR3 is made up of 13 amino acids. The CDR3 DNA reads TGTGCCAGCAGAAAACCGGGACAGGCTTCGCACACCTTC. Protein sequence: CASRKPGQASHTF.